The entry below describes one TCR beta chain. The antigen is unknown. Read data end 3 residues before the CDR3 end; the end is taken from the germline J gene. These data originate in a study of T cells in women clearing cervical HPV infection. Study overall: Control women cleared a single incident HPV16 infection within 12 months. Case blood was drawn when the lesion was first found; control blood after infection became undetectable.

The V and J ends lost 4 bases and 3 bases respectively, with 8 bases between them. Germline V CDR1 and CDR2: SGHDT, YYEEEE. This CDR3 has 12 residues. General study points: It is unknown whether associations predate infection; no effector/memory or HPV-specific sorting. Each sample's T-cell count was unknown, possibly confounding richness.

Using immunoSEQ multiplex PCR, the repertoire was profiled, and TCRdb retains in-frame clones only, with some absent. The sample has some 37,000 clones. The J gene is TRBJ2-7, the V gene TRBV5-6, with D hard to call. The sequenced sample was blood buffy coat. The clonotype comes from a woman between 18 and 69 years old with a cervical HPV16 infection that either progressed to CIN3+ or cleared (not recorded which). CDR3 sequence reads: CASSIYSYEQYF. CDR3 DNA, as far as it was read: TGTGCCAGCAGCATCTACAGCTACGAG.